The 14 T cell receptor beta chains below were found in one sample sequenced in a study of shared clonotypes between healthy human individuals. Data came from immunoSEQ multiplex PCR; TCRdb stores just in-frame clones and leaves some out. In the table there are 650,000 to 800,000 clones, 72% of which are singletons. Sequencing was carried out using memory CD4+ T cells sorted from blood. Subset of the sample: CD45RA-negative fraction. All receptors derive from a woman younger than 45 in good health.

V gene TRBV5-1 combines with J gene TRBJ2-7; D gene uncertain. The V end was cut by 9 bases, the J end by 0 bases, with 22 bases between. CDR1 and CDR2 (germline): SGHRS, YFSETQ. The CDR3 is made up of 16 amino acids. In DNA form, the CDR3 reads TGCGCCACCCCTTACTGCGGCAGTCCAAACTCCTACGAGCAGTACTTC. This translates into CATPYCGSPNSYEQYF.

The V call is TRBV5-1, the J call TRBJ2-5, with D maybe TRBD1 (7 bases). V was trimmed by 0 bases and J by 2 bases, leaving 14 bases between them. The length of the CDR3 is 16 residues. Germline V gives CDR1 SGHRS, CDR2 YFSETQ. In DNA, the CDR3 is TGCGCCAGCAGCTTGGGTTTACAGGGGACTCAAGAGACCCAGTACTTC. It translates to CASSLGLQGTQETQYF.

V is TRBV4-2 and J is TRBJ2-5; TRBD1 matches 9 bases. The junction had 4 bases not matched to a gene; V was cut back by 4 bases and J by 1 base. This CDR3 contains 15 residues. Germline loops: CDR1 LGHNA, CDR2 YNFKEQ. DNA for the CDR3: TGTGCCAGCAGCCGAAACAGGGGGCCCCAAGAGACCCAGTACTTC. Encoded protein: CASSRNRGPQETQYF.

This clone was seen once. This CDR3 is CASSHPGGPQGSQPQHF. The CDR3 DNA sequence: TGCGCCAGCAGCCATCCAGGAGGGCCCCAGGGAAGTCAGCCCCAGCATTTT. The chain links TRBV4-1 to TRBJ1-5; possible D gene TRBD1, 5 bases. V lost 3 bases, J lost 6 bases, and 21 bases lay in between. Germline V gene lookup returns CDR1 MGHRA and CDR2 YSYEKL. The CDR3 runs 17 residues.

This chain's CDR3 is CASSVRDRGAQHF. The CDR3 DNA reads TGTGCCAGCAGCGTCCGGGACAGGGGTGCCCAGCATTTT. The chain has TRBV9 and TRBJ1-5; TRBD1 matches at 10 bases. Trimming at V came to 2 bases and at J to 11 bases, leaving 4 bases not matched to a gene. The length of the CDR3 is 13 residues. Germline assignment: CDR1 SGDLS and CDR2 YYNGEE.

This clone was picked up a small number of times. The rearrangement joins TRBV28 to TRBJ2-7, with 7 bases fitting TRBD2. J gave up 3 bases and V 3 bases, and 2 bases lay outside the gene matches. The CDR3 has 13 residues. The germline V gene encodes CDR1 MDHEN and CDR2 SYDVKM. The DNA of the CDR3 is TGTGCCAGCAGTTTCCAGCGGGGCTACGAGCAGTACTTC. It encodes CASSFQRGYEQYF. The full variable domain, rest sourced from reference TRBV28 and TRBJ2-7, is DVKVTQSSRYLVKRTGEKVFLECVQDMDHENMFWYRQDPGLGLRLIYFSYDVKMKEKGDIPEGYSVSREKKERFSLILESASTNQTSMYLCASSFQRGYEQYFGPGTRLTVT.

The genes are TRBV27 and TRBJ2-7; weak D call: TRBD2 (5 bases). The CDR3 covers 14 residues. Trimming removed 5 bases at V and 1 base at J, with 12 bases between. From germline, CDR1 is MNHEY and CDR2 SMNVEV (reference sequence). The CDR3 bases are TGTGCCAGCAGTACCGGACTGCTGTCCTACGAGCAGTACTTC. This encodes CASSTGLLSYEQYF.

The rearrangement uses TRBV5-4 and TRBJ2-3; 9 bases match TRBD1. There are 14 residues in the CDR3. The V and J ends lost 0 bases and 6 bases, in that order; junction bases with no gene match: 2. Germline V CDR1 and CDR2: SGHNT, YYREEE (reference sequence). CDR3 loop: CASSLEQGADTQYF. For the CDR3, the DNA is TGTGCCAGCAGCTTGGAACAGGGGGCCGATACGCAGTATTTT.

CDR3 sequence reads: CASSRDISGANVLTF. The CDR3 nucleotides read TGTGCCAGCAGTCGGGACATCTCTGGGGCCAACGTCCTGACTTTC. This chain links TRBV2 with TRBJ2-6; possibly TRBD1 for D (6 bases). The germline CDR1 and CDR2 sequences are SNHLY and FYNNEI. The CDR3 is 15 amino acids. V dropped 5 bases and J dropped 0 bases, with 8 bases sitting between them.

This clone has at least ten counts. This CDR3 is CASSIWGGSNQPQHF. CDR3 DNA sequence: TGTGCCAGTAGTATCTGGGGGGGTAGCAATCAGCCCCAGCATTTT. The V and J genes are TRBV19 and TRBJ1-5, with D maybe TRBD1 (5 bases). The CDR3 extends over 15 amino acids. The ends were cut back, 3 bases at V and 0 bases at J, with 9 bases in the middle. Germline CDR1 reads LNHDA; CDR2 reads SQIVND (reference sequence).

This clone was detected once. A read error may explain this, as a much larger clone is one base away. The rearrangement links TRBV28 to TRBJ2-7, with D hard to call. This CDR3 has 11 amino acids. Germline CDR1 MDHEN, CDR2 SYDVKM. Trimming took 2 bases from V and 3 from J, leaving 2 bases between them. Here the CDR3 DNA reads TGTGCCAGCAGTTTACTCTACGAGCAGTACTTC. It is translated as CASSLLYEQYF.

The chain has TRBV9 and TRBJ1-3; D is ambiguous. The CDR3 consists of 14 residues. V was pared by 5 bases and J by 1 base, with 10 bases between. Per the germline V gene, CDR1 is SGDLS and CDR2 is YYNGEE. CDR3: CASSGTSSGNTIYF. The CDR3 DNA reads TGTGCCAGCAGTGGCACAAGTTCTGGAAACACCATATATTTT.

The J gene is TRBJ2-5, the V gene TRBV25-1; tentatively, D is TRBD2 (5 bases). V lost 4 bases and J 3 bases, leaving 12 bases between the germline ends. CDR1 is MGHDK, CDR2 SYGVNS, per germline. The CDR3 is made up of 14 amino acids. The CDR3 bases are TGTGCCAGCAGTGCCCAACTCGGGGAAGAGACCCAGTACTTC. It specifies CASSAQLGEETQYF. The complete variable domain, with remaining parts taken from reference TRBV25-1 and TRBJ2-5, reads EADIYQTPRYLVIGTGKKITLECSQTMGHDKMYWYQQDPGMELHLIHYSYGVNSTEKGDLSSESTVSRIRTEHFPLTLESARPSHTSQYLCASSAQLGEETQYFGPGTRLLVL.

The rearrangement uses TRBV5-1 and TRBJ2-1; possibly TRBD2 for D (5 bases). The CDR3 covers 14 residues. In germline, CDR1 is SGHRS, CDR2 YFSETQ. Trimming stripped 4 bases from V and 6 bases from J, with 14 bases between. The CDR3 region has the DNA TGCGCCAGCAGCACGGACTCCGGATTCAATGAGCAGTTCTTC. Protein: CASSTDSGFNEQFF. The full variable domain, in which reference TRBV5-1 and TRBJ2-1 provide the parts outside the CDR3, is KAGVTQTPRYLIKTRGQQVTLSCSPISGHRSVSWYQQTPGQGLQFLFEYFSETQRNKGNFPGRFSGRQFSNSRSEMNVSTLELGDSALYLCASSTDSGFNEQFFGPGTRLTVL.